A selection of T cell receptor beta chains follows, all from one sample in a study of blood T cell repertoires in COVID-19. Clones were sequenced by immunoSEQ multiplex PCR, and TCRdb holds only the in-frame ones, with some missing. The table shows 300,000 to 400,000 clones, with around 87% occurring only once. Sequenced sample: peripheral blood. The receptors come from a woman in her sixties or seventies with COVID-19, enrolled during active disease. The CDR3 runs from the conserved cysteine through the conserved F or W. The order of the fields is J gene, D gene, V gene, clone size, CDR3 protein, CDR3 DNA. The D gene is left open where the match is weak. A clone size is listed for some rows: how often the clone was seen (once, few, many), or a class if it is expanded.

j_call: TRBJ1-2
d_call: TRBD1
v_call: TRBV18
clone_size: -
cdr3_aa: CASSPLPFSGTVINYGYTF
cdr3_nt: TGTGCCAGCTCACCCCTTCCCTTTAGTGGGACAGTGATTAACTATGGCTACACCTTC

j_call: TRBJ2-3
d_call: -
v_call: TRBV7-8
clone_size: -
cdr3_aa: CASSPRGRNTDTQYF
cdr3_nt: TGTGCCAGCAGCCCACGGGGGAGAAACACAGATACGCAGTATTTT

j_call: TRBJ2-1
d_call: TRBD2
v_call: TRBV2
clone_size: -
cdr3_aa: CASGRENSYNEQFF
cdr3_nt: TGTGCCAGCGGGAGGGAGAACTCCTACAATGAGCAGTTCTTC

j_call: TRBJ2-3
d_call: TRBD2
v_call: TRBV29-1
clone_size: -
cdr3_aa: CSALGLAGLTDTQYF
cdr3_nt: TGCAGCGCGTTGGGACTAGCGGGGCTTACGGATACGCAGTATTTT

j_call: TRBJ1-1
d_call: -
v_call: TRBV10-1
clone_size: -
cdr3_aa: CASREALREFTEAFF
cdr3_nt: TGCGCCAGCAGGGAAGCTCTACGGGAGTTCACTGAAGCTTTCTTT

j_call: TRBJ1-1
d_call: -
v_call: TRBV9
clone_size: -
cdr3_aa: CASSLTGNTEAFF
cdr3_nt: TGTGCCAGCAGCTTGACAGGGAACACTGAAGCTTTCTTT

j_call: TRBJ1-1
d_call: -
v_call: TRBV19
clone_size: -
cdr3_aa: CASNQRGNTEAFF
cdr3_nt: TGTGCCAGCAATCAACGGGGGAACACTGAAGCTTTCTTT

j_call: TRBJ2-5
d_call: -
v_call: TRBV24-1
clone_size: -
cdr3_aa: CATSVGQDQETQYF
cdr3_nt: TGTGCCACCAGTGTCGGCCAGGATCAAGAGACCCAGTACTTC

j_call: TRBJ2-3
d_call: TRBD1
v_call: TRBV7-2
clone_size: once
cdr3_aa: CASSLAGTGITDTQYF
cdr3_nt: TGTGCCAGCAGCTTAGCGGGGACAGGGATCACAGATACGCAGTATTTT

j_call: TRBJ1-3
d_call: -
v_call: TRBV12-5
clone_size: -
cdr3_aa: CASGLVSDSLGFSGNTIYF
cdr3_nt: TGTGCTAGTGGTTTGGTATCGGACAGCCTTGGCTTCTCTGGAAACACCATATATTTT

j_call: TRBJ2-1
d_call: TRBD2
v_call: TRBV3-1/TRBV3-2
clone_size: -
cdr3_aa: CASSPVAGGPYNEQFF
cdr3_nt: TGTGCCAGCAGCCCGGTGGCGGGGGGGCCCTACAATGAGCAGTTCTTC

j_call: TRBJ2-7
d_call: TRBD1
v_call: TRBV18
clone_size: -
cdr3_aa: CASSPSTGGGEQYF
cdr3_nt: TGTGCCAGCTCACCTTCGACAGGGGGCGGCGAGCAGTACTTC

j_call: TRBJ1-4
d_call: -
v_call: TRBV9
clone_size: -
cdr3_aa: CASSLRGGDEKLFF
cdr3_nt: TGTGCCAGCAGCCTACGGGGGGGTGATGAAAAACTGTTTTTT

j_call: TRBJ1-2
d_call: TRBD1
v_call: TRBV28
clone_size: once
cdr3_aa: CASRTGPNYGYTF
cdr3_nt: TGTGCCAGCCGGACAGGGCCCAACTATGGCTACACCTTC

j_call: TRBJ1-2
d_call: -
v_call: TRBV19
clone_size: -
cdr3_aa: CASSISLRHGYTF
cdr3_nt: TGTGCCAGTAGTATTAGCCTCCGCCATGGCTACACCTTC

j_call: TRBJ2-3
d_call: -
v_call: TRBV19
clone_size: -
cdr3_aa: CASRLSGTGGTDTQYF
cdr3_nt: TGTGCCAGTAGGCTCTCCGGGACGGGAGGCACAGATACGCAGTATTTT

j_call: TRBJ2-3
d_call: TRBD1
v_call: TRBV2
clone_size: -
cdr3_aa: CASRRQGIDTQYF
cdr3_nt: TGTGCCAGCAGAAGACAGGGGATAGATACGCAGTATTTT

j_call: TRBJ2-5
d_call: TRBD1
v_call: TRBV27
clone_size: -
cdr3_aa: CASSRTGWETQYF
cdr3_nt: TGTGCCAGCAGTCGGACAGGGTGGGAGACCCAGTACTTC

j_call: TRBJ2-5
d_call: -
v_call: TRBV14
clone_size: -
cdr3_aa: CASSQERKWGVRKETQYF
cdr3_nt: TGTGCCAGCAGCCAAGAAAGGAAGTGGGGGGTACGAAAAGAGACCCAGTACTTC

j_call: TRBJ2-1
d_call: TRBD2
v_call: TRBV18
clone_size: -
cdr3_aa: CASSPPERGGNEQFF
cdr3_nt: TGTGCCAGCTCACCACCGGAGCGGGGGGGCAATGAGCAGTTCTTC

j_call: TRBJ2-3
d_call: -
v_call: TRBV5-1
clone_size: -
cdr3_aa: CASSPGGASDTQYF
cdr3_nt: TGCGCCAGCAGCCCGGGCGGGGCATCAGATACGCAGTATTTT

j_call: TRBJ1-5
d_call: -
v_call: TRBV6-5
clone_size: -
cdr3_aa: CASTATGPNQPQHF
cdr3_nt: TGTGCCAGCACCGCGACAGGACCAAATCAGCCCCAGCATTTT

j_call: TRBJ1-3
d_call: -
v_call: TRBV19
clone_size: -
cdr3_aa: CASSWDNEPGNTIYF
cdr3_nt: TGTGCCAGTAGTTGGGACAACGAACCTGGAAACACCATATATTTT

j_call: TRBJ1-2
d_call: -
v_call: TRBV20-1
clone_size: -
cdr3_aa: CSVWQGWSYTF
cdr3_nt: TGCAGTGTTTGGCAGGGGTGGTCTTACACCTTC

j_call: TRBJ1-3
d_call: -
v_call: TRBV19
clone_size: once
cdr3_aa: CASTSGGRSSGNTIYF
cdr3_nt: TGTGCCAGTACATCTGGTGGCAGAAGCTCTGGAAACACCATATATTTT

j_call: TRBJ1-2
d_call: TRBD1
v_call: TRBV4-1
clone_size: -
cdr3_aa: CASSQQLGQGDGYTF
cdr3_nt: TGCGCCAGCAGCCAACAATTGGGACAGGGGGACGGCTACACCTTC

j_call: TRBJ2-1
d_call: TRBD2
v_call: TRBV7-3
clone_size: -
cdr3_aa: CASSLEGTMNEQFF
cdr3_nt: TGTGCCAGCAGCTTAGAGGGGACTATGAATGAGCAGTTCTTC

j_call: TRBJ2-1
d_call: TRBD1
v_call: TRBV5-1
clone_size: -
cdr3_aa: CASSPGQLSYNEQFF
cdr3_nt: TGCGCCAGCAGCCCGGGACAGCTCTCCTACAATGAGCAGTTCTTC

j_call: TRBJ2-6
d_call: TRBD1
v_call: TRBV27
clone_size: -
cdr3_aa: CASSLVQGVLSGANVLTF
cdr3_nt: TGTGCCAGCAGTTTAGTACAGGGGGTTCTCTCTGGGGCCAACGTCCTGACTTTC

j_call: TRBJ1-2
d_call: -
v_call: TRBV30
clone_size: once
cdr3_aa: CAWSVRGLYGYTF
cdr3_nt: TGTGCCTGGAGTGTGCGGGGGCTCTATGGCTACACCTTC

j_call: TRBJ1-3
d_call: -
v_call: TRBV7-8
clone_size: -
cdr3_aa: CASSRGPVTSSGNTIYF
cdr3_nt: TGTGCCAGCAGCCGAGGGCCGGTGACAAGCTCTGGAAACACCATATATTTT

j_call: TRBJ2-1
d_call: TRBD2
v_call: TRBV19
clone_size: -
cdr3_aa: CASSKPSGGYNEQFF
cdr3_nt: TGTGCCAGTAGTAAACCTAGCGGGGGTTACAATGAGCAGTTCTTC

j_call: TRBJ1-6
d_call: -
v_call: TRBV15
clone_size: few
cdr3_aa: CATSRLQGSNSPLHF
cdr3_nt: TGTGCCACCAGCAGATTGCAGGGCTCCAATTCACCCCTCCACTTT

j_call: TRBJ1-1
d_call: -
v_call: TRBV5-1
clone_size: -
cdr3_aa: CASSLPRPQNTEAFF
cdr3_nt: TGCGCCAGCAGCCTGCCCAGGCCCCAGAACACTGAAGCTTTCTTT

j_call: TRBJ2-7
d_call: TRBD2
v_call: TRBV6-5
clone_size: once
cdr3_aa: CASSYGTSGISYEQYF
cdr3_nt: TGTGCCAGCAGTTACGGGACTAGCGGGATTTCCTACGAGCAGTACTTC

j_call: TRBJ2-5
d_call: -
v_call: TRBV14
clone_size: -
cdr3_aa: CASSQDKGTLQETQYF
cdr3_nt: TGTGCCAGCAGCCAAGATAAAGGGACTCTGCAAGAGACCCAGTACTTC

j_call: TRBJ2-5
d_call: TRBD2
v_call: TRBV15
clone_size: once
cdr3_aa: CATSRGSLAGPQETQYF
cdr3_nt: TGTGCCACCAGCAGAGGGTCACTAGCGGGTCCCCAAGAGACCCAGTACTTC

j_call: TRBJ1-2
d_call: -
v_call: TRBV4-1
clone_size: -
cdr3_aa: CASSQAGTIYPGYTF
cdr3_nt: TGCGCCAGCAGCCAAGCCGGGACAATTTATCCCGGCTACACCTTC

j_call: TRBJ1-5
d_call: TRBD1
v_call: TRBV6-1
clone_size: -
cdr3_aa: CASSAIGTVVNQPQHF
cdr3_nt: TGTGCCAGCAGTGCTATCGGGACAGTAGTCAATCAGCCCCAGCATTTT

j_call: TRBJ2-7
d_call: -
v_call: TRBV18
clone_size: -
cdr3_aa: CASSRELASEEQYF
cdr3_nt: TGTGCCAGCTCGAGGGAACTAGCCTCCGAGGAGCAGTACTTC

j_call: TRBJ2-7
d_call: TRBD2
v_call: TRBV5-6
clone_size: -
cdr3_aa: CASSSGLGPYEQYF
cdr3_nt: TGTGCCAGCAGCTCGGGACTAGGGCCCTACGAGCAGTACTTC

j_call: TRBJ2-1
d_call: TRBD2
v_call: TRBV5-5
clone_size: -
cdr3_aa: CASTEGLASYNEQFF
cdr3_nt: TGTGCCAGCACCGAGGGACTAGCGTCCTACAATGAGCAGTTCTTC

j_call: TRBJ1-4
d_call: -
v_call: TRBV28
clone_size: once
cdr3_aa: CASSSTALSEEKLFF
cdr3_nt: TGTGCCAGCAGTTCGACTGCCCTGTCAGAGGAAAAACTGTTTTTT

j_call: TRBJ2-2
d_call: -
v_call: TRBV28
clone_size: -
cdr3_aa: CASSEKGPRELFF
cdr3_nt: TGTGCCAGCAGCGAAAAGGGGCCACGGGAGCTGTTTTTT

j_call: TRBJ1-2
d_call: TRBD1
v_call: TRBV5-1
clone_size: -
cdr3_aa: CASSLTGGARGYTF
cdr3_nt: TGCGCCAGCAGCTTGACAGGGGGCGCAAGGGGCTACACCTTC